Below are 26 T cell receptor beta chains sequenced from a single sample in a study of cytomegalovirus exposure and HLA in healthy donors. The PCR contained 60 Vbeta and 13 Jbeta primers. Repertoires were generated with immunoSEQ multiplex PCR, while TCRdb's copy carries only in-frame clones and drops some. Of more than 85,000 clones in the sample, around 75% were seen once. The sample comprised PBMCs. Source of these receptors: a man aged 30-40 years in good health and CMV-seronegative.

V usage is TRBV28 and J usage is TRBJ2-1, with 14 bases that match TRBD2. Germline V gene lookup returns CDR1 MDHEN and CDR2 SYDVKM. The CDR3 runs to 17 residues. The J segment lost 3 bases and the V segment lost 3 bases, leaving 4 bases of the junction unmatched. CDR3 sequence: CASSFGLAGGVYNEQFF. CDR3 nucleotide sequence: TGTGCCAGCAGTTTTGGACTAGCGGGAGGAGTCTACAATGAGCAGTTCTTC.

The rearrangement uses TRBV7-9 and TRBJ1-1, with a weak D call TRBD1 (5 bases). This CDR3 region has 14 residues. Between the trimmed V and J ends, which lost 8 bases and 0 bases, there was a span of 13 bases. CDR1 and CDR2 from the germline V gene are SEHNR and FQNEAQ (reference sequence). CDR3 nucleotide sequence: TGTGCCAGCTCCCAGGGCTTGGTGAACACTGAAGCTTTCTTT. It encodes CASSQGLVNTEAFF.

The V and J genes are TRBV28 and TRBJ2-2; D not certain. The V and J ends lost 3 bases and 4 bases respectively, with 9 bases between them. The CDR3 is 14 residues long. Germline CDR1 is MDHEN and CDR2 is SYDVKM. The DNA of the CDR3 is TGTGCCAGCAGTTTTTCCTCTCCCACCGGGGAGCTGTTTTTT. Amino acid sequence: CASSFSSPTGELFF.

This clone ranks as medium-sized. J is TRBJ1-5 and V is TRBV7-9; D is possibly TRBD1 (6 bases). The CDR3 is 15 amino acids. Germline CDR1 and CDR2: SEHNR and FQNEAQ (reference sequence). Trimming removed 4 bases at V and 2 bases at J, with 12 bases between. CDR3 loop: CASSSTEGGNQPQHF. CDR3 nucleotide sequence: TGTGCCAGCAGCTCTACAGAGGGGGGCAATCAGCCCCAGCATTTT.

This CDR3 reads CASSSLVSSYEQYF. The CDR3 nucleotides read TGTGCCAGCAGTTCTTTGGTGAGCTCCTACGAGCAGTACTTC. The V gene is TRBV7-2, the J gene TRBJ2-7; D gene ambiguous. CDR1 is SGHTA and CDR2 is FQGNSA in the germline V gene. Trimming removed 6 bases at V and 0 bases at J, with 12 bases between. The CDR3 loop spans 14 amino acids.

J is TRBJ2-7 and V is TRBV7-6; 9 nucleotides align to TRBD1. The CDR3 spans 20 residues. Germline CDR1 and CDR2: SGHVS and FNYEAQ. The J segment lost 6 bases and the V segment lost 5 bases, leaving 26 bases of the junction unmatched. The CDR3 protein is CASSTGTGGNVGGLSSEQYF. The CDR3 bases are TGTGCCAGCAGCACAGGCACAGGGGGCAATGTGGGAGGCCTCTCTAGCGAGCAGTACTTC.

The chain recombines TRBV4-1 with TRBJ2-7; D gene uncertain. Germline lookup yields CDR1 MGHRA and CDR2 YSYEKL. Trimming removed 4 bases from V and 3 bases from J, with 10 bases in between. The CDR3 totals 13 residues. The CDR3 nucleotides are TGCGCCAGCAGCCCCCAATCGGGCTACGAGCAGTACTTC. It codes for CASSPQSGYEQYF.

Regarding this clone: An end of the junction differs from the germline gene, which may be a read error. This chain connects TRBV19 to TRBJ1-5; D is undetermined. This CDR3 has 14 amino acids. The V gene's germline CDR1 is LNHDA and CDR2 SQIVND (reference sequence). The CDR3, as DNA: TGTGCCAGTAGTATAGGTGGTAGCGATCAGCCCCAGCATTTT. This codes for CASSIGGSDQPQHF.

This chain joins TRBV7-2 and TRBJ1-2; 10 bases are a match to TRBD1. This CDR3 contains 15 residues. Looked up from germline, CDR1 is SGHTA and CDR2 is FQGNSA. V was pared by 5 bases and J by 4 bases, with 7 bases of the junction left unmatched. For the CDR3, the DNA is TGTGCCAGCAGCCTCCTGACAGGGGGCATCTATGGCTACACCTTC. This gives the protein CASSLLTGGIYGYTF.

This chain links TRBV9 with TRBJ2-1; D unresolved. Germline assignment: CDR1 SGDLS and CDR2 YYNGEE. Trimming stripped 0 bases from V and 0 bases from J, with 13 bases between. The length of the CDR3 is 17 residues. The CDR3 DNA is TGTGCCAGCAGCGTAGGTGTAGTCCATGGCTCCTACAATGAGCAGTTCTTC. Translating gives CASSVGVVHGSYNEQFF.

The chain uses TRBV28 and TRBJ2-5, with D unclear. V lost 3 bases and J 2 bases, leaving 7 bases between the germline ends. The CDR3 has 13 amino acids. Looked up from germline, CDR1 is MDHEN and CDR2 is SYDVKM. The CDR3 spells CASSLPVQETQYF. The CDR3 bases are TGTGCCAGCAGTTTGCCAGTGCAAGAGACCCAGTACTTC.

The CDR3 DNA is TGTGCCAGCCTGGGGACAGCAAAGCCCTACGAGCAGTACTTC. Translating gives CASLGTAKPYEQYF. This chain uses TRBV6-5 with TRBJ2-7, with 7 positions matching TRBD1. The V gene end was trimmed by 8 bases and the J gene end by 2 bases; junction bases not matched to a gene: 9. The germline gives CDR1 MNHEY, CDR2 SVGAGI. This CDR3 spans 14 amino acids.

The gene calls are TRBV6-5 and TRBJ1-1, with D perhaps TRBD1 (6 bases). The CDR3 sequence is 13 residues long. Germline CDR1 and CDR2: MNHEY and SVGAGI. V was cut by 5 bases and J by 6 bases, with 13 bases left in between. CDR3 sequence: CASSRQERAEAFF. As DNA, the CDR3 is TGTGCCAGCAGTCGACAGGAGCGCGCTGAAGCTTTCTTT.

This chain connects TRBV6-6 to TRBJ2-7, with D perhaps matching TRBD2 (5 bases). CDR3 length equals 15 residues. Trimming stripped 6 bases from V and 3 bases from J, with 18 bases between. Germline V lookup: CDR1 MNHNY, CDR2 SVGAGI (reference sequence). As DNA, the CDR3 is TGTGCCAGCAGACGGCCCGGGGAGTCCCTCTACGAGCAGTACTTC. Translating gives CASRRPGESLYEQYF.

The chain recombines TRBV10-3 with TRBJ2-7; 8 bases align to TRBD1. This CDR3 comprises 12 residues. V lost 6 bases and J lost 6; bases outside the gene matches: 4. Germline CDR1 is ENHRY and CDR2 is SYGVKD. CDR3 sequence: CAIRPTGGEQYF. The CDR3 coding sequence is TGTGCCATCAGACCAACAGGGGGCGAGCAGTACTTC.

The chain employs TRBV19 and TRBJ2-2, with a weak D call TRBD2 (6 bases). CDR1 and CDR2 from the germline V gene are LNHDA and SQIVND (reference sequence). Trimming removed 5 bases from V and 6 bases from J, with 25 bases in between. The CDR3 is 18 residues long. CDR3 DNA: TGTGCCAGTAGTGAACCGGGAGCCCTGCCAATAGGCGCCGGGGAGCTGTTTTTT. Translating it yields CASSEPGALPIGAGELFF.

CDR3: CAISESGAEYEQYF. In DNA, the CDR3 is TGTGCCATCAGTGAGTCGGGGGCGGAATACGAGCAGTACTTC. The genes are TRBV10-3 and TRBJ2-7; D may be TRBD1 (6 bases). The CDR3 contains 14 residues. Trimming left V 0 bases short and J 4 bases short, with 10 bases between. Germline V gene sequence: CDR1 ENHRY, CDR2 SYGVKD.

The chain combines TRBV7-9 with TRBJ1-4; a possible D gene is TRBD1 (5 bases). The CDR3 runs 14 residues. Trimming removed 5 bases at V and 5 bases at J, with 12 bases between. In germline, CDR1 is SEHNR, CDR2 FQNEAQ (reference sequence). This CDR3 reads CASSQGGTNEKLFF. CDR3 coding DNA: TGTGCCAGCAGCCAAGGAGGGACGAATGAAAAACTGTTTTTT.

V is TRBV18 and J is TRBJ2-5, with D uncertain. The CDR3 consists of 12 residues. Between the trimmed V and J ends, which lost 4 bases and 4 bases, there was a span of 7 bases. Germline loops: CDR1 KGHSH, CDR2 LQKENI. CDR3 coding DNA: TGTGCCAGCTCACTCTACGGAGAGACCCAGTACTTC. Translated, it gives CASSLYGETQYF.

V and J are TRBV10-3 and TRBJ2-7; D uncertain. This CDR3 has 12 amino acids. Trimming shortened V by 6 bases and J by 2 bases, and 8 bases separated the two germline ends. Germline CDR1 reads ENHRY; CDR2 reads SYGVKD. The CDR3 DNA reads TGTGCCATCAGCAGTCTTACCTACGAGCAGTACTTC. It specifies CAISSLTYEQYF.

The gene calls are TRBV5-4 and TRBJ1-1, with 11 positions matching TRBD1. J gave up 5 bases and V 6 bases, and 6 bases lay outside the gene matches. Germline V gives CDR1 SGHNT, CDR2 YYREEE (reference sequence). The CDR3 loop spans 14 amino acids. CDR3 sequence (DNA): TGTGCCAGCAAGGGACAGGGGGGGGTAACTGAAGCTTTCTTT. Its translation: CASKGQGGVTEAFF. Based on the CDR3 plus reference TRBV5-4 and TRBJ1-1, the full variable domain is ETGVTQSPTHLIKTRGQQVTLRCSSQSGHNTVSWYQQALGQGPQFIFQYYREEENGRGNFPPRFSGLQFPNYSSELNVNALELDDSALYLCASKGQGGVTEAFFGQGTRLTVV.

The chain employs TRBV7-9 and TRBJ2-3; 8 positions agree with TRBD2. The trim removed 5 bases at V and 5 bases at J, leaving 9 bases unmatched. The CDR3 is 15 residues long. Germline V lookup: CDR1 SEHNR, CDR2 FQNEAQ (reference sequence). CDR3 loop: CASSPTGGPLDTQYF. The CDR3 nucleotides are TGTGCCAGCAGCCCCACGGGGGGGCCTTTAGATACGCAGTATTTT.

The genes are TRBV11-2 and TRBJ1-4; unclear D gene. Trimming took 3 bases from V and 8 from J, leaving 13 bases between them. Germline lookup yields CDR1 SGHAT and CDR2 FQNNGV. CDR3 length: 14 residues. The CDR3 sequence: CASSLRPLGEKLFF. The CDR3 DNA sequence: TGTGCCAGCAGCTTGCGCCCATTGGGCGAAAAACTGTTTTTT. Supplemented by reference TRBV11-2 and TRBJ1-4, the full variable domain reads EAGVAQSPRYKIIEKRQSVAFWCNPISGHATLYWYQQILGQGPKLLIQFQNNGVVDDSQLPKDRFSAERLKGVDSTLKIQPAKLEDSAVYLCASSLRPLGEKLFFGSGTQLSVL.

V usage is TRBV29-1 and J usage is TRBJ1-1, with a tentative D call TRBD1 (5 bases). The CDR3 is 13 amino acids. Trimming stripped 4 bases from V and 2 bases from J, with 11 bases between. Germline loops: CDR1 SQVTM, CDR2 ANQGSEA. Here the CDR3 DNA reads TGCAGCGTTGTAGGGCAGGGAAACACTGAAGCTTTCTTT. Encoded protein: CSVVGQGNTEAFF.

This chain joins TRBV7-8 and TRBJ2-2, with D uncertain. V was pared by 5 bases and J by 0 bases, with 13 bases between. The CDR3 has 16 amino acids. The germline CDR1 and CDR2 sequences are SGHVS and FQNEAQ. The chain's CDR3 is CASSLVSGSNTGELFF. The DNA of the CDR3 is TGTGCCAGCAGCCTCGTCTCAGGTTCGAACACCGGGGAGCTGTTTTTT.

V is TRBV25-1 and J is TRBJ1-3; D is ambiguous. Germline lookup yields CDR1 MGHDK and CDR2 SYGVNS. CDR3 length equals 12 residues. Trimming cost V 6 bases and J 3 bases, with 6 bases left between them. The CDR3 region is CASRQDGNTIYF. In nucleotides, the CDR3 is TGTGCCAGCAGGCAGGATGGAAACACCATATATTTT.